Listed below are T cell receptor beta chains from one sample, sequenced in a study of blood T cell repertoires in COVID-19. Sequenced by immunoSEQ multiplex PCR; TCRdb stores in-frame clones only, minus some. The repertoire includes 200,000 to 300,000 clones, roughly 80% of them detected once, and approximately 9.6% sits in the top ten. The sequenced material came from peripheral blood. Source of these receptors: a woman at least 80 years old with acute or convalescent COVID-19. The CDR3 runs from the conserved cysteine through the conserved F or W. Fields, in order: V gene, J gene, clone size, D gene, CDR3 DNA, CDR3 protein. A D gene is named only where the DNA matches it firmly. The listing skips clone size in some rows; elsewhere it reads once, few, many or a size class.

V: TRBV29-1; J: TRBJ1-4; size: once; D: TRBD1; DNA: TGCAGCGTTAGACCGGGACAGGGGAATGAAAAACTGTTTTTT; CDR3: CSVRPGQGNEKLFF
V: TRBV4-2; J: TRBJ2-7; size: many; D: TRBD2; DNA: TGTGCCAGCAGCCAAGATTATGTAGTGAGCGGGGGCCCCTACGAGCAGTACTTC; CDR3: CASSQDYVVSGGPYEQYF
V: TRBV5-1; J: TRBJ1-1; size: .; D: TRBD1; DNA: TGCGCCAGCAGCAGCCAGGGGGCGCAGATGAACACTGAAGCTTTCTTT; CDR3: CASSSQGAQMNTEAFF
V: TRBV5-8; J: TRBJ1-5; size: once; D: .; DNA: TGTGCCAGCAGCTGGGGGGAATATAGCAATCAGCCCCAGCATTTT; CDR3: CASSWGEYSNQPQHF
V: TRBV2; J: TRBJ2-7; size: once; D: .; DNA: TGTGCCAGCAGTGGCTCAGGGTTGTACGAGCAGTACTTC; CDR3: CASSGSGLYEQYF
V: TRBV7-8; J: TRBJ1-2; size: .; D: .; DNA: TGTGCCAGCAGTCCAGGGTTTAACTATGGCTACACCTTC; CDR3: CASSPGFNYGYTF
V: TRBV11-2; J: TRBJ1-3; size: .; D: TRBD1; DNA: TGTGCCAGCAGCTCCCTGGGACAGGTCTCCCCTTGGGGTGGAAACACCATATATTTT; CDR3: CASSSLGQVSPWGGNTIYF
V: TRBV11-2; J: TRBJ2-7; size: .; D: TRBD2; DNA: TGTGCCAGCAGCTTAGAGGGAGGGGCTATCTACGAGCAGTACTTC; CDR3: CASSLEGGAIYEQYF
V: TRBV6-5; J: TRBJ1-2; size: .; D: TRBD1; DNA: TGTGCCAGCAGTAGGGACAGGGGGTTTTTGGGCTACACCTTC; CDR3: CASSRDRGFLGYTF
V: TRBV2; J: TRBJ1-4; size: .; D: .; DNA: TGTGCCAGCATCTTCAGCCAGGGAGGATCTAATGAAAAACTGTTTTTT; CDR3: CASIFSQGGSNEKLFF
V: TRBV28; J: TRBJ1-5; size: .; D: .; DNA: TGTGCCAGCATATCCAACCGAGATCAGCCCCAGCATTTT; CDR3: CASISNRDQPQHF
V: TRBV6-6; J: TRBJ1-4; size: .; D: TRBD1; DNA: TGTGCCAGCAGTTCGGGACAGGGGGTGACTAATGAAAAACTGTTTTTT; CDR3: CASSSGQGVTNEKLFF
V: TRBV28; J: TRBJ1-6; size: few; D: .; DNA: TGTGCCAGCAGTTTATTGCACAGTATGGTGGGGGGGAGAAATTCACCCCTCCACTTT; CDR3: CASSLLHSMVGGRNSPLHF
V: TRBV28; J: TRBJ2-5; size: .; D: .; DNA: TGTGCCAGCAGTTTTAAAAAGGGGGGGGCGTGGGAGACCCAGTACTTC; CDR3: CASSFKKGGAWETQYF
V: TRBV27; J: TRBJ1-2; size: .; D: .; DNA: TGTGCCAGCAGTAGCGGGGCATCCGGCTACACCTTC; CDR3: CASSSGASGYTF
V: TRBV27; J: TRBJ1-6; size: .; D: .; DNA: TGTGCCAGCAGTGTCCCAGGGTTTTCACCCCTCCACTTT; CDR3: CASSVPGFSPLHF
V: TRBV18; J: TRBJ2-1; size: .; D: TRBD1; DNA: TGTGCCAGCTCACCACTGACAGGGGGCATGGGCAGTGAGCAGTTCTTC; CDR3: CASSPLTGGMGSEQFF
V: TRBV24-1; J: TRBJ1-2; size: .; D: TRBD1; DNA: TGTGCCACCAGTGACTACGGCCCGGGACAGGGTGGCTACACCTTC; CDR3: CATSDYGPGQGGYTF
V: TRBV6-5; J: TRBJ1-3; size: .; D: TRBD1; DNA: TGTGCCAGCAGACAAGACAGGGGGCCTGGAAACACCATATATTTT; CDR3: CASRQDRGPGNTIYF
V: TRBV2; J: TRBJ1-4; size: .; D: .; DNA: TGTGCCAGCAGTCTCTTTTACGGGGATGGGGATGAAAAACTGTTTTTT; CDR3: CASSLFYGDGDEKLFF
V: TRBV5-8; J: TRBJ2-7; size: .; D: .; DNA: TGTGCCAGCAGTTCCGACCGGGGTTACGAGCAGTACTTC; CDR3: CASSSDRGYEQYF
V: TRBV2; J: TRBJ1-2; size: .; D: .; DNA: TGTGCCAGCAGTGAAGCCAGCTATGGCTACACCTTC; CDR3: CASSEASYGYTF
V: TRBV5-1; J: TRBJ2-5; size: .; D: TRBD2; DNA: TGCGCCAGCAGCTCCGGACTAGCGGGGGACCAAGAGACCCAGTACTTC; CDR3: CASSSGLAGDQETQYF
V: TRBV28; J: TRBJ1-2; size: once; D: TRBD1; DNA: TGTGCCAGCAGTCCGCGGGACAGACCACTCTATGGCTACACCTTC; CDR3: CASSPRDRPLYGYTF
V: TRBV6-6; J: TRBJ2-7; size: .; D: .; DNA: TGTGCCAGCAGTTACCATGGACAGTCCTACGAGCAGTACTTC; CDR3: CASSYHGQSYEQYF
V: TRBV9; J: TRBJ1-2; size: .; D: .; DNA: TGTGCCAGCAGCGTAGATCCAGTCCCCAACTATGGCTACACCTTC; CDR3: CASSVDPVPNYGYTF
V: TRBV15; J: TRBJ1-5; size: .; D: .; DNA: TGTGCCACCAAGGAAGACGCGGAAAGTCAGCCCCAGCATTTT; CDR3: CATKEDAESQPQHF
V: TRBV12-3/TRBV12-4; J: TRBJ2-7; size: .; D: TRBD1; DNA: TGTGCCAGCAGAATAACAGGGGGCTACGAGCAGTACTTC; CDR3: CASRITGGYEQYF
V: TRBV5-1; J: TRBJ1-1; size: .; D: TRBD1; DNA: TGCGCCAGCAGCGCGTCTACAGGGGACGGGAACACTGAAGCTTTCTTT; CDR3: CASSASTGDGNTEAFF
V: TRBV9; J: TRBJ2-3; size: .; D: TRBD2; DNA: TGTGCCAGCAGCGTAGCGAGCGGGGGGAACCCCACAGATACGCAGTATTTT; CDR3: CASSVASGGNPTDTQYF
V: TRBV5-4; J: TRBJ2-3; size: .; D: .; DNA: TGTGCCAGCAGGGCTACTAGCCGGGCCGGGGTAGATACGCAGTATTTT; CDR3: CASRATSRAGVDTQYF
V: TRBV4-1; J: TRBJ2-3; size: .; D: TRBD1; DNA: TGCGCCAGCAGCCATGACAGGGGGCGAAGCACAGATACACAGTATTTT; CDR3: CASSHDRGRSTDTQYF
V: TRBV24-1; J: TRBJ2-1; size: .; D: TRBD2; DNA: TGTGCCACCAGTGATCGGCGGGGGGGCCTCAACAATGAGCAGTTCTTC; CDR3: CATSDRRGGLNNEQFF
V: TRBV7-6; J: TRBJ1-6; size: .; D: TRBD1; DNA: TGTGCCAGCAGCTTGGACAGGGGGCGGTCACCCCTCCACTTT; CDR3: CASSLDRGRSPLHF
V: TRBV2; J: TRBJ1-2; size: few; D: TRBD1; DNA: TGTGCCAGCAGTGCTCCGGGACAGGGGGCGAGGGGCTACACCTTC; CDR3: CASSAPGQGARGYTF
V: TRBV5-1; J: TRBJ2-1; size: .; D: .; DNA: TGCGCCAGCAGCACCGCTGTGGCCCCGCTGGGCGAGCAGTTCTTC; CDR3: CASSTAVAPLGEQFF
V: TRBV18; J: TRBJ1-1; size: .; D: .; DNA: TGTGCCAGCTCACCCCTCGAGGTGAACACTGAAGCTTTCTTT; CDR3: CASSPLEVNTEAFF
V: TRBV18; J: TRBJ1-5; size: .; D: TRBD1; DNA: TGTGCCAGCTCACCGGACAGGGGGTTTCAGCCCCAGCATTTT; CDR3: CASSPDRGFQPQHF
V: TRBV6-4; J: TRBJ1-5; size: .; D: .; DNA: TGTGCCAGCAGCGAGAGAGCGGGGCAGCCCCAGCATTTT; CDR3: CASSERAGQPQHF
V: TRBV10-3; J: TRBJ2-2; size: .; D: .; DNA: TGTGCCATCAGTGAGTCGTTCGTCAGGGCGCCCGGGGAGCTGTTTTTT; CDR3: CAISESFVRAPGELFF
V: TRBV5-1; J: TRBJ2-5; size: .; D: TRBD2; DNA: TGCGCCAGCAGCTTGGGGCGGGGGGCTGGAGAGACCCAGTACTTC; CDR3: CASSLGRGAGETQYF
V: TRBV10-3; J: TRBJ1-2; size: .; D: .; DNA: .; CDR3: CAISEGWGQGSRTF
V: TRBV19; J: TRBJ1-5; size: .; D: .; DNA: TGTGCCAGTAGCCTGGACCGCGCGGGGGGAAATCAGCCCCAGCATTTT; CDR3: CASSLDRAGGNQPQHF
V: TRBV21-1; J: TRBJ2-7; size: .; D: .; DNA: TGTGCCAGCAGCAAAGCGCAACGACAGGCCCCGCGCGAGCAGTACTTC; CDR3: CASSKAQRQAPREQYF
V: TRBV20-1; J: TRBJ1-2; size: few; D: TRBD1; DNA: TGCAGTGCTAGTGGACAGGGGAGGTTTGGCTACACCTTC; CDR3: CSASGQGRFGYTF
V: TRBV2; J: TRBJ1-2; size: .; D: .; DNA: TGTGCCAGCAGTGGGTCGAGTCCTTATTTCGGGAAGGGCTACACCTTC; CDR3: CASSGSSPYFGKGYTF
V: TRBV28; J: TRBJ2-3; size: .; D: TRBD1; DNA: TGTGCCAGCAGTCCACGGACAGGGGGAAGGGGAGATACGCAGTATTTT; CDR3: CASSPRTGGRGDTQYF
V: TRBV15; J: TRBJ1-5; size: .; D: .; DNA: TGTGCCACCAGCAGAGACAGGGCAGCCAATCAGCCCCAGCATTTT; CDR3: CATSRDRAANQPQHF
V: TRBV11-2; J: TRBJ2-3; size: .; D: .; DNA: TGTGCCAGCAGCTTAGGAGGGTTCGACACAGATACGCAGTATTTT; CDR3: CASSLGGFDTDTQYF
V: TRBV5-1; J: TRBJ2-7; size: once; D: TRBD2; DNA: TGCGCCAGCAATGTTGTAGCGGGCTCCTACGAGCAGTACTTC; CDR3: CASNVVAGSYEQYF
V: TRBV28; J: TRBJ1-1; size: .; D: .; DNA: TGTGCCAGCAGCAAGAACACTGAAGCTTTCTTT; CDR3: CASSKNTEAFF
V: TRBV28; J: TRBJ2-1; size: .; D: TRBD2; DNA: TGTGCCAGCATTCCGGGACTAGGGGCCAATGAGCAGTTCTTC; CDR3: CASIPGLGANEQFF
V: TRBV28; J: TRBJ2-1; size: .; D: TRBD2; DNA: TGTGCCAGCAGTTCCGGGGGGTTCTTCTACAATGAGCAGTTCTTC; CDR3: CASSSGGFFYNEQFF
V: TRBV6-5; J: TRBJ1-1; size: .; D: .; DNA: TGTGCCAGCAGACGCGGGGGGTCGCCCACTGAAGCTTTCTTT; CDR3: CASRRGGSPTEAFF
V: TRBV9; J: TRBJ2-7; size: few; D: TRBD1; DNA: TGTGCCAGCAGTACAGGGGACTCCTACGAGCAGTACTTC; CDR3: CASSTGDSYEQYF
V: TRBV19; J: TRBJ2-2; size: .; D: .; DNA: TGTGCCAGTAGTATAAGCCGGAACACCGGGGAGCTGTTTTTT; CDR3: CASSISRNTGELFF
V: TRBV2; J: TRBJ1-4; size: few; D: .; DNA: TGTGCCAGCAGTCCCCAGGGGTTTGATAATGAAAAACTGTTTTTT; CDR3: CASSPQGFDNEKLFF
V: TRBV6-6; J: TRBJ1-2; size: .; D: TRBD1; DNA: TGTGCCAGCAGTTCCATAGACAGGGGCTATGGCTACACCTTC; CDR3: CASSSIDRGYGYTF
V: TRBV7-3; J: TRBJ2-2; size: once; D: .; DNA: TGTGCCAGCAGCGCTAAACCCGTGACAGCGAACACCGGGGAGCTGTTTTTT; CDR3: CASSAKPVTANTGELFF
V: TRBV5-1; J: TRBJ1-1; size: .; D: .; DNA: TGCGCCAGCAGCAGAACAGGGAACACTGAAGCTTTCTTT; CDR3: CASSRTGNTEAFF